These 2 T cell receptor beta chains were all obtained from the same sample, sequenced in a study of blood T cell repertoires in COVID-19. Method: immunoSEQ multiplex PCR; TCRdb's copy keeps in-frame clones and lacks some. The data show about 220,000 clones, around 82% seen once. Material: peripheral blood. These TCRs come from a human donor in a cohort sampled during active COVID-19.

This clone was observed a single time. The chain recombines TRBV19 with TRBJ2-2; 7 nucleotides match TRBD2. With V trimmed by 7 bases and J by 3 bases, 5 bases remained unmatched. CDR1 is LNHDA and CDR2 is SQIVND in the germline V gene (reference sequence). This CDR3 spans 14 amino acids. The CDR3 region is CASTGREDTGELFF. CDR3 sequence (DNA): TGTGCCAGTACAGGCCGGGAGGACACCGGGGAGCTGTTTTTT.

This clone was counted once. The chain employs TRBV19 and TRBJ2-4; tentative D call: TRBD2 (6 bases). Germline lookup yields CDR1 LNHDA and CDR2 SQIVND (reference sequence). The ends were cut back, 1 base at V and 0 bases at J, with 19 bases in the middle. This CDR3 comprises 19 residues. CDR3 sequence: CASSIGLGGPVPAKNIQYF. In nucleotides, the CDR3 is TGTGCCAGTAGTATAGGTCTGGGAGGCCCAGTTCCAGCCAAAAACATTCAGTACTTC.